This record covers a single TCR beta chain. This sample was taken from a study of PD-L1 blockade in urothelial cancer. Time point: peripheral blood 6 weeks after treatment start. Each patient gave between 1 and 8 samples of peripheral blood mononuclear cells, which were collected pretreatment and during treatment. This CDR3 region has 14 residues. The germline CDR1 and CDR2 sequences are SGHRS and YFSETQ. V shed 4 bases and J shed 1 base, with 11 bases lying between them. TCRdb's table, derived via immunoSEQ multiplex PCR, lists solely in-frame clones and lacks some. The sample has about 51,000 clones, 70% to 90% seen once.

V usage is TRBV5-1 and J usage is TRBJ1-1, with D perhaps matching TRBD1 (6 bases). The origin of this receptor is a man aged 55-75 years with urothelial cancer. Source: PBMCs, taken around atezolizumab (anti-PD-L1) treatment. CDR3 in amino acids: CASSQGTSNTEAFF. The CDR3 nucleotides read TGCGCCAGCAGCCAGGGGACGTCGAACACTGAAGCTTTCTTT.